This T cell receptor (beta chain) was obtained from a study of blood T cells in healthy people across ages. Per germline, CDR1 SEHNR and CDR2 FQNEAQ (reference sequence). V lost 5 bases, J lost 0 bases, and 10 bases lay in between. CDR3 size: 15 residues. This clonotype was observed a handful of times. A second PCR of about 7 to 12 cycles used a sample-barcoded 5' primer and a J-beta primer mix. TCRdb re-called the 5' RACE reads through MiXCR, storing one row per CDR3 protein. The table has approximately 780,000 distinct CDR3 sequences, 20% to 30% seen once. This sample was also put to use in a study of T cells of mothers and their children.

The sequence came from a boy between 10 and 17 years old in good health. The specimen sequenced was blood. This chain connects TRBV7-9 to TRBJ1-4; D not certain. In nucleotides, the CDR3 is TGTGCCAGCAGCAAGGACGGATCAACTAATGAAAAACTGTTTTTT. Amino acids: CASSKDGSTNEKLFF. The whole variable domain, filled in from reference TRBV7-9 and TRBJ1-4, reads DTGVSQNPRHKITKRGQNVTFRCDPISEHNRLYWYRQTLGQGPEFLTYFQNEAQLEKSRLLSDRFSAERPKGSFSTLEIQRTEQGDSAMYLCASSKDGSTNEKLFFGSGTQLSVL.